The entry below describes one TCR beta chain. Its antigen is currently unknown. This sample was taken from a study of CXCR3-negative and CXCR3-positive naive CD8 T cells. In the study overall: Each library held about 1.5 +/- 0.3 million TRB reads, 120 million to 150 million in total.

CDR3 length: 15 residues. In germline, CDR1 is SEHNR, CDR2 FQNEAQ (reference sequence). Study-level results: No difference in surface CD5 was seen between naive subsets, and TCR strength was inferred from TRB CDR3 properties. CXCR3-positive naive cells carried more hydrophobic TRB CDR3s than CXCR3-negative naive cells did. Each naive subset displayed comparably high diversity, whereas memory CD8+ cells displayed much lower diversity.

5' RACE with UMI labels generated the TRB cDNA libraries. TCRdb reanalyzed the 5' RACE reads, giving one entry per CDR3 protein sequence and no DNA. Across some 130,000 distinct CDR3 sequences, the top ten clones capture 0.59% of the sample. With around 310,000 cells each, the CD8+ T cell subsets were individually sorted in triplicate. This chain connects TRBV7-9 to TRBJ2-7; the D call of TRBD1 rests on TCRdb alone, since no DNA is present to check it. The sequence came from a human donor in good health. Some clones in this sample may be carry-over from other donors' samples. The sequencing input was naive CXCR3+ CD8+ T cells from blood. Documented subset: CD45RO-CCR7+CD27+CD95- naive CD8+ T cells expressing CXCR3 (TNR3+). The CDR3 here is CASSGPTGGRGEQYF. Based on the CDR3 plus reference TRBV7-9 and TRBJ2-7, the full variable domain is DTGVSQNPRHKITKRGQNVTFRCDPISEHNRLYWYRQTLGQGPEFLTYFQNEAQLEKSRLLSDRFSAERPKGSFSTLEIQRTEQGDSAMYLCASSGPTGGRGEQYFGPGTRLTVT.